Following are 5 T cell receptor beta chains from one sample sequenced in a study of blood T cell repertoires in COVID-19. The protocol was immunoSEQ multiplex PCR, while the TCRdb copy is restricted to in-frame clones and leaves out a portion. The sample carries roughly 190,000 clones, more than 75% recorded once. Specimen: peripheral blood. Receptors were obtained from a woman in her fifties or sixties with COVID-19, enrolled during active disease.

Only a few counts were recorded for this clone. The chain is built from TRBV7-2 and TRBJ2-3, with D possibly TRBD2 on 6 matching bases. V gave up 5 bases and J gave up 1 base, with 10 bases separating them. Looked up from germline, CDR1 is SGHTA and CDR2 is FQGNSA. This CDR3 comprises 14 residues. The CDR3 DNA sequence: TGTGCCAGCAGCCGCCGGAGGGGCACAGATACGCAGTATTTT. It is translated as CASSRRRGTDTQYF.

The chain combines TRBV7-2 with TRBJ2-7; TRBD2 matches at 11 bases. Unmatched junction bases numbered 5, after V lost 5 bases and J lost 2 bases. Germline V gene data show CDR1 as SGHTA and CDR2 as FQGNSA. The CDR3 is made up of 15 amino acids. The CDR3 coding sequence is TGTGCCAGCAGCCAACTAGCGGGAGCAGCCTACGAGCAGTACTTC. Translated, it gives CASSQLAGAAYEQYF. The entire variable domain, with the rest obtained from reference TRBV7-2 and TRBJ2-7, is as follows: GAGVSQSPSNKVTEKGKDVELRCDPISGHTALYWYRQSLGQGLEFLIYFQGNSAPDKSGLPSDRFSAERTGGSVSTLTIQRTQQEDSAVYLCASSQLAGAAYEQYFGPGTRLTVT.

This clone has a single count. V usage is TRBV6-5 and J usage is TRBJ1-1, with D possibly TRBD1 on 6 matching bases. The CDR3 totals 14 residues. The V end was cut by 3 bases, the J end by 3 bases, with 11 bases between. Germline V gene sequence: CDR1 MNHEY, CDR2 SVGAGI. CDR3 sequence: CASSYSQGYTEAFF. The CDR3 DNA follows: TGTGCCAGCAGTTATTCTCAGGGGTACACTGAAGCTTTCTTT.

The J gene is TRBJ2-1, the V gene TRBV15; 8 nucleotides line up with TRBD2. Germline-derived CDR1 and CDR2 are LNHNV and YYDKDF (reference sequence). J lost 5 bases, V lost 3 bases, and 6 bases had no gene match. The CDR3 has 15 residues. Written as DNA, the CDR3 is TGTGCCACCAGCAGCCTAGCGGGCGCCGACAATGAGCAGTTCTTC. This gives the protein CATSSLAGADNEQFF.

The rearrangement links TRBV4-3 to TRBJ2-5; D not resolved. The CDR3 sequence is 15 residues long. Germline V gene lookup returns CDR1 LGHNA and CDR2 YSLEER. Trimming left V 0 bases short and J 1 base short, with 9 bases between. CDR3 nucleotide sequence: TGCGCCAGCAGCCAAGATCACGCGGTCCAAGAGACCCAGTACTTC. Its translation is CASSQDHAVQETQYF.